Below, 20 T cell receptor beta chains from the same sample are listed, as sequenced in a study of T cells in Graves' hyperthyroidism and ophthalmopathy. The source material, RNA transcripts, was used to amplify TCR beta CDR3 regions. RT-PCR in the first round (using the HTBI primer set) targeted the TCR CDR3. TCRdb fed the multiplex PCR reads into MiXCR, producing one record per CDR3 protein. The table shows a few hundred thousand distinct CDR3 sequences, with 35% to 55% occurring only once. The specimen was peripheral blood or thyroid tissue (not recorded which). These receptor sequences come from a woman younger than 35 with Graves' hyperthyroidism.

This clonotype was counted many times. The chain recombines TRBV9 with TRBJ1-3; no clear D gene. The germline V gene encodes CDR1 SGDLS and CDR2 YYNGEE. Between the trimmed V and J ends, which lost 0 bases and 1 base, there was a span of 5 bases. The CDR3 length is 14 residues. CDR3 sequence: CASSVADSGNTIYF. The CDR3 nucleotides read TGTGCCAGCAGCGTAGCTGATTCTGGAAACACCATATATTTT. Full variable domain (remainder filled in from reference TRBV9 and TRBJ1-3): DSGVTQTPKHLITATGQRVTLRCSPRSGDLSVYWYQQSLDQGLQFLIQYYNGEERAKGNILERFSAQQFPDLHSELNLSSLELGDSALYFCASSVADSGNTIYFGEGSWLTVV.

The gene calls are TRBV7-6 and TRBJ2-5, with 7 positions matching TRBD1. Germline loops: CDR1 SGHVS, CDR2 FNYEAQ. This CDR3 has 19 residues. The V segment lost 2 bases and the J segment 2 bases; nucleotides outside the gene matches: 17. This chain's CDR3 is CASSLSLALRQGRQETQYF. The CDR3 nucleotides are TGTGCCAGCAGCTTATCCCTAGCCCTTCGACAGGGTCGGCAAGAGACCCAGTACTTC.

This clonotype was recorded at least ten times. This rearrangement joins TRBV2 to TRBJ2-7; D not certain. Germline assignment: CDR1 SNHLY and CDR2 FYNNEI. Trimming cost V 0 bases and J 3 bases, with 3 bases left between them. The CDR3 consists of 12 residues. The CDR3: CASSEAYYEQYF. As DNA, the CDR3 is TGTGCCAGCAGTGAAGCGTACTACGAGCAGTACTTC. Variable domain in full (rest from reference TRBV2 and TRBJ2-7): EPEVTQTPSHQVTQMGQEVILRCVPISNHLYFYWYRQILGQKVEFLVSFYNNEISEKSEIFDDQFSVERPDGSNFTLKIRSTKLEDSAMYFCASSEAYYEQYFGPGTRLTVT.

To note about this clonotype: As the CDR3 is not closed by the conserved phenylalanine or tryptophan, this likely results from a read error. No DNA is shown, since the ends of the CDR3 on it are uncertain; the CDR3 is the one TCRdb lists. This sequence joins TRBV7-8 and TRBJ1-4. CDR1 is SGHVS, CDR2 FQNEAQ, per germline. The CDR3 has 10 amino acids, counting both end residues. The CDR3 region is CASGDRSGHY.

This clonotype came up many times. This chain links TRBV7-9 with TRBJ1-6; unclear D gene. The CDR3 extends over 16 amino acids. CDR1 and CDR2 (germline): SEHNR, FQNEAQ (reference sequence). The V end lost 0 bases, the J end lost 8 bases, and 14 bases lay between the germline ends. The CDR3: CASSLAVKSWDSPLHF. The CDR3 nucleotides are TGTGCCAGCAGCTTAGCGGTTAAGTCATGGGATTCACCCCTCCACTTT.

This clonotype was found a few times. The CDR3 spells CASSLQGSDTQYF. The CDR3, as DNA: TGTGCCAGTAGTCTCCAAGGGTCAGATACGCAGTATTTT. This chain joins TRBV19 and TRBJ2-3; no firm D call. CDR1 LNHDA and CDR2 SQIVND come from the germline V gene (reference sequence). V lost 5 bases and J 4 bases, leaving 10 bases between the germline ends. The CDR3 loop spans 13 amino acids.

The table lists this clonotype with a few counts. V and J are TRBV20-1 and TRBJ2-7; D possibly matches TRBD1 or TRBD2 (5 bases each). Germline V gives CDR1 DFQATT, CDR2 SNEGSKA (reference sequence). There are 14 residues in the CDR3. Trimming shortened V by 3 bases and J by 3 bases, and 15 bases separated the two germline ends. The CDR3 is CSARGPNYGYEQYF. In nucleotides, the CDR3 is TGCAGTGCTAGGGGACCGAACTATGGCTACGAGCAGTACTTC.

This clonotype was seen ten or more times. The CDR3 loop reads CASSIGTGGTGELFF. CDR3 bases: TGTGCCAGCAGCATCGGGACAGGGGGCACCGGGGAGCTGTTTTTT. This chain links TRBV3-1 with TRBJ2-2; 11 bases map to TRBD1. The CDR3 contains 15 residues. Unmatched junction bases numbered 3, after V lost 5 bases and J lost 4 bases. Germline CDR1 and CDR2: LGHDT and YNNKEL (reference sequence). Complete variable domain (other parts from reference TRBV3-1 and TRBJ2-2): DTAVSQTPKYLVTQMGNDKSIKCEQNLGHDTMYWYKQDSKKFLKIMFSYNNKELIINETVPNRFSPKSPDKAHLNLHINSLELGDSAVYFCASSIGTGGTGELFFGEGSRLTVL.

A remark on this clonotype: A much larger clone lies one base from this, so it may be a read error. The chain employs TRBV14 and TRBJ2-7; 8 bases match TRBD2. Germline-derived CDR1 and CDR2 are SGHDN and FVKESK. The CDR3 loop spans 15 amino acids. In DNA form, the CDR3 reads TGTGCCAACAGCCAAGCCAGCGGGGGTTCCTACGAGCAGTACTTC. It encodes CANSQASGGSYEQYF. Combining the CDR3 with reference TRBV14 and TRBJ2-7 gives the whole variable domain EAGVTQFPSHSVIEKGQTVTLRCDPISGHDNLYWYRRVMGKEIKFLLHFVKESKQDESGMPNNRFLAERTGGTYSTLKVQPAELEDSGVYFCANSQASGGSYEQYFGPGTRLTVT.

This clonotype has at least ten counts. The V and J genes are TRBV19 and TRBJ1-5; D not certain. V lost 6 bases to trimming and J lost 0 bases, with 3 bases between them. The germline V gene encodes CDR1 LNHDA and CDR2 SQIVND (reference sequence). The CDR3 has 12 residues. In nucleotides, the CDR3 is TGTGCCAGTAGGAATAGCAATCAGCCCCAGCATTTT. It encodes CASRNSNQPQHF.

The chain is built from TRBV7-9 and TRBJ2-5; 9 bases line up with TRBD2. The J call may not be correct, given that the DNA end is closer to TRBJ2-1. CDR3 length: 16 residues. Germline V CDR1 and CDR2: SEHNR, FQNEAQ (reference sequence). DNA for the CDR3: TGTGCCAGCAGCTCCGAACTAGCGGGTCGGTACAATGAGCAGTTCTTC. This sequence encodes CASSSELAGRYNEQFF.

The V and J genes are TRBV2 and TRBJ1-5, with a possible D match to TRBD1 (5 bases). Germline V CDR1 and CDR2: SNHLY, FYNNEI. Trimming removed 7 bases from V and 14 bases from J, with 18 bases in between. This CDR3 has 12 residues. The CDR3 spells CASIRGLGSKHF. The CDR3 DNA reads TGTGCCAGCATCCGGGGGTTGGGGAGCAAGCATTTT.

The gene calls are TRBV20-1 and TRBJ1-6; 8 bases map to TRBD1. V lost 6 bases to trimming and J lost 7 bases; unmatched junction nucleotides: 8. This CDR3 has 14 residues. In germline, CDR1 is DFQATT, CDR2 SNEGSKA (reference sequence). Here the CDR3 DNA reads TGCAGTGCCCGGGGGGGACAGGAGAATTCACCCCTCCACTTT. It specifies CSARGGQENSPLHF.

This clonotype occurred many times. The V gene is TRBV12-3 or TRBV12-4, the J gene TRBJ1-2; no clear D gene. The CDR3 covers 13 residues. V was shortened by 6 bases and J by 3 bases, with 11 bases between the two germline ends. CDR3 bases: TGTGCCAGCAGACTGAGGACGGACTATGGCTACACCTTC. It is translated as CASRLRTDYGYTF.

The chain uses TRBV5-6 and TRBJ2-5; D is unclear. The V end was cut by 4 bases, the J end by 9 bases, with 13 bases between. Germline V lookup: CDR1 SGHDT, CDR2 YYEEEE. This CDR3 has 12 amino acids. The CDR3 reads CASSTPNQPQYF. The DNA of the CDR3 is TGTGCCAGCAGCACGCCCAATCAGCCCCAGTACTTC. The full variable domain, in which reference TRBV5-6 and TRBJ2-5 provide the parts outside the CDR3, is DAGVTQSPTHLIKTRGQQVTLRCSPKSGHDTVSWYQQALGQGPQFIFQYYEEEERQRGNFPDRFSGHQFPNYSSELNVNALLLGDSALYLCASSTPNQPQYFGPGTRLLVL.

The sample holds one count of this clonotype. The rearrangement links TRBV24-1 to TRBJ1-4, with 9 nucleotides matching TRBD1. The ends lost 9 bases at V and 4 bases at J; junction bases unmatched: 14. This CDR3 is 17 amino acids long. The germline V gene has CDR1 KGHDR and CDR2 SFDVKD. This CDR3 reads CATGTGTGYGDNEKLFF. The CDR3 bases are TGTGCCACCGGAACTGGGACAGGGTATGGCGATAATGAAAAACTGTTTTTT.

The chain has TRBV20-1 and TRBJ1-2; D call uncertain. This CDR3 region has 12 residues. The V gene's germline CDR1 is DFQATT and CDR2 SNEGSKA (reference sequence). Trimming cost V 0 bases and J 8 bases, with 10 bases left between them. CDR3 loop: CSARDPAGGYTF. In nucleotides, the CDR3 is TGCAGTGCTAGAGATCCGGCCGGGGGCTACACCTTC.

This clonotype was recorded many times. The V gene is TRBV7-9, the J gene TRBJ1-2; 8 bases are shared with TRBD1. V shed 5 bases, J shed 3 bases, and the junction held 8 bases outside the gene matches. Germline CDR1 reads SEHNR; CDR2 reads FQNEAQ (reference sequence). The CDR3 totals 15 residues. CDR3 DNA sequence: TGTGCCAGCAGCGGGGACAGGACCTCTCACTATGGCTACACCTTC. This codes for CASSGDRTSHYGYTF.

Note on this clonotype: This may stem from a read error, because a much larger clone lies one nucleotide away. V gene TRBV20-1 combines with J gene TRBJ2-1; TRBD2 might be the D (6 bases). The CDR3 is 11 amino acids. Germline CDR1 is DFQATT and CDR2 is SNEGSKA (reference sequence). In nucleotides, the CDR3 is TGCAGTGCTAGGGACTACAATGTGCAGTTCTTC. It yields the protein CSARDYNVQFF.

This clonotype was observed many times. CDR3 loop: CASSDGFYEQYF. In DNA, the CDR3 is TGTGCCAGCAGCGATGGTTTTTACGAGCAGTACTTC. This rearrangement joins TRBV13 to TRBJ2-7; D uncertain. Germline CDR1 is PRHDT and CDR2 is FYEKMQ (reference sequence). Trimming removed 5 bases at V and 4 bases at J, with 9 bases between. This CDR3 has 12 amino acids.